This is a list of T cell receptor beta chains from one sample in a study of cytotoxic CD8 clonotypes in ibrutinib-treated CLL. Clones were read by immunoSEQ multiplex PCR, and TCRdb kept only the in-frame ones, dropping some. The table shows around 70,000 clones, with roughly 72% occurring only once. The sample here was PBMCs, taken after 12 months of ibrutinib treatment. Receptors originate from a human donor with chronic lymphocytic leukemia. Both conserved end residues are part of each CDR3. D genes are given only for firm matches. Size is stated for part of the rows, as once, few or many counts, or as a class when the clone is expanded.

- | - | TRBJ2-5 | TRBV30 | TGTGCCTGGAGTGTAAGCAGAACCGTTGGGACCCAGTACTTC | CAWSVSRTVGTQYF
- | - | TRBJ2-7 | TRBV5-4 | TGTGCCAGCAGCTTGTCGGCGCACGACGAGCAGTACTTC | CASSLSAHDEQYF
TRBD1 | - | TRBJ2-1 | TRBV13 | TGTGCCAGCAGCTCGGGACAGGGGTGGCAGTTCTTC | CASSSGQGWQFF
- | - | TRBJ2-1 | TRBV2 | TGTGCCAGCGCGGTCGGCTCCTACAATGAGCAGTTCTTC | CASAVGSYNEQFF
- | - | TRBJ1-1 | TRBV2 | TGTGCCAGCAACCTACTCCTGGACACTGAAGCTTTCTTT | CASNLLLDTEAFF
TRBD2 | - | TRBJ2-5 | TRBV27 | TGTGCCAGCAGTCCCTGGACTAGCGGGGGGAAGGTGGAGACCCAGTACTTC | CASSPWTSGGKVETQYF
- | - | TRBJ1-6 | TRBV19 | TGTGCCAGTAGTATACACGGTGGGAATTCACCCCTCCACTTT | CASSIHGGNSPLHF
- | - | TRBJ1-1 | TRBV28 | TGTGCCAGCAGTGCGCCGGAGGGGCGCCTGGGCACTGAAGCTTTCTTT | CASSAPEGRLGTEAFF
- | - | TRBJ2-7 | TRBV7-3 | TGTGCCAGCAGCGCCCAGGGGGGGCCTCAGGACGAGCAGTACTTC | CASSAQGGPQDEQYF
TRBD1 | few | TRBJ1-2 | TRBV29-1 | TGCAGCGCAGCAAACCTAATCGGAGGACAGGGGGCCTATGGCTACACCTTC | CSAANLIGGQGAYGYTF
TRBD1 | few | TRBJ1-1 | TRBV19 | TGTGCCAGTAGTAACCAACAGGGGAGGTTCACTGAAGCTTTCTTT | CASSNQQGRFTEAFF
- | - | TRBJ1-4 | TRBV7-2 | TGTGCCAGCAGCTTATTTTGGGACGGGAGGGAAAAACTGTTTTTT | CASSLFWDGREKLFF
- | - | TRBJ1-2 | TRBV2 | TGTGCCAGCAGTCTTCAGGGTGGCTATGGCTACACCTTC | CASSLQGGYGYTF
- | - | TRBJ1-2 | TRBV29-1 | TGCAGCGTTGATGGGATCAGGGGAACTAACTATGGCTACACCTTC | CSVDGIRGTNYGYTF
- | - | TRBJ1-2 | TRBV27 | TGTGCCAGCAGTTTATTTGCAGGCCTCTATGGCTACACCTTC | CASSLFAGLYGYTF
- | once | TRBJ1-4 | TRBV5-1 | TGCGCCAGCAGCCAACAGGGCTTGGTTAATGAAAAACTGTTTTTT | CASSQQGLVNEKLFF
TRBD1 | - | TRBJ1-2 | TRBV5-1 | TGCGCCAGCAGCTCCCAGGGGGCGCGTGGCTACACCTTC | CASSSQGARGYTF
- | - | TRBJ2-7 | TRBV6-1 | TGTGCCAGCAGTGACGGAGGTGGGGGACGGGACGAGCAGTACTTC | CASSDGGGGRDEQYF
TRBD2 | - | TRBJ2-1 | TRBV5-1 | TGCGCCAGCAGCTCTAGCGGGGGCTACTACAATGAGCAGTTCTTC | CASSSSGGYYNEQFF
TRBD1 | - | TRBJ1-2 | TRBV6-5 | TGTGCCAGCAGTCGACAGGGTAGGGGCTACACCTTC | CASSRQGRGYTF
TRBD2 | - | TRBJ2-7 | TRBV7-2 | TGTGCCAGCAGCCCGATCAGCGGGGTCGTTTCCGAGCAGTACTTC | CASSPISGVVSEQYF
- | - | TRBJ2-1 | TRBV5-1 | TGCGCCAGCAGTAGGGCAGCAAGGGCCCAGGGACCCCGGTTGGGTTACAATGAGCAGTTCTTC | CASSRAARAQGPRLGYNEQFF
TRBD1 | - | TRBJ1-6 | TRBV9 | TGTGCCAGCAGCGTAGAGGGGGCGGGAAATTCACCCCTCCACTTT | CASSVEGAGNSPLHF
- | once | TRBJ1-5 | TRBV12-2 | TGTGCAAGTCGCTTAGGTTCTTGGGCAGAATACCATCAGCCCCAGCATTTT | CASRLGSWAEYHQPQHF
TRBD1 | - | TRBJ2-7 | TRBV2 | TGTGCCAGCTTGAGCACAGGGGTCGAGCAGTACTTC | CASLSTGVEQYF
- | few | TRBJ1-5 | TRBV2 | TGTGCCAGCAGTAAAGGCAATCAGCCCCAGCATTTT | CASSKGNQPQHF
- | - | TRBJ1-2 | TRBV6-5 | TGTGCCAGCAGCCCGACCGGCGGCTGGCCTGGCTACACCTTC | CASSPTGGWPGYTF
- | few | TRBJ1-6 | TRBV2 | TGTGCCAGCAGTGAAGGGCCCCGGGGTTCACCCCTCCACTTT | CASSEGPRGSPLHF
- | - | TRBJ1-2 | TRBV7-8 | TGTGCCAGCAGCCAACCCAGGGGAGCTAACTATGGCTACACCTTC | CASSQPRGANYGYTF
- | - | TRBJ2-3 | TRBV7-2 | TGTGCCAGCAGCCCTGGCGGACGTACAGATACGCAGTATTTT | CASSPGGRTDTQYF
- | - | TRBJ1-4 | TRBV6-6 | TGTGCCAGCAGTGGGCTTCAGGGATCTAATGAAAAACTGTTTTTT | CASSGLQGSNEKLFF
- | - | TRBJ2-2 | TRBV6-6 | TGTGCCAGCAGTTACTCAGGCACCGGGGAGCTGTTTTTT | CASSYSGTGELFF
- | - | TRBJ2-6 | TRBV4-3 | TGCGCCAGCAGCGTCGTAGGGGGGACTGGGGCCAACGTCCTGACTTTC | CASSVVGGTGANVLTF
- | few | TRBJ1-1 | TRBV5-1 | TGCGCCAGCAGCTTGGACAGGGAGAAAGCTTTCTTT | CASSLDREKAFF
- | - | TRBJ2-2 | TRBV5-1 | TGCGCCAGCAGCTGGAGGGGCCCGGGGGAGCTGTTTTTT | CASSWRGPGELFF
TRBD1 | once | TRBJ1-2 | TRBV7-2 | TGTGCCAGCAGCCCTACAGGGGGCAATGGCTACACCTTC | CASSPTGGNGYTF
- | few | TRBJ1-1 | TRBV9 | TGTGCCAGCAGCGTTGCCCAGCAGGATGAAGCTTTCTTT | CASSVAQQDEAFF
TRBD2 | once | TRBJ2-1 | TRBV9 | TGTGCCAGCAGCGTTTTTAGCGGGGGGTTTGATGAGCAGTTCTTC | CASSVFSGGFDEQFF
- | - | TRBJ1-2 | TRBV7-9 | TGTGCCAGCAGCTTAGGGTTGCTTTCGGGCTACACCTTC | CASSLGLLSGYTF
- | - | TRBJ2-7 | TRBV2 | TGTGCCAGCAGTGAGGTACTTCCCTACGAGCAGTACTTC | CASSEVLPYEQYF
TRBD1 | - | TRBJ2-5 | TRBV4-1 | TGCGCCAGCAGCCAAGATCGGGCGACAGGGTTCGGGAACCAAGAGACCCAGTACTTC | CASSQDRATGFGNQETQYF
TRBD1 | few | TRBJ1-2 | TRBV2 | TGTGCCAGCTCCCTTCAGGGGGTCTACACCTTC | CASSLQGVYTF
TRBD2 | - | TRBJ2-3 | TRBV7-2 | TGTGCCAGCAGCTTACTAGCGGGGACAGATACGCAGTATTTT | CASSLLAGTDTQYF
- | once | TRBJ1-2 | TRBV19 | TGTGCCAGTAGTAACCCGGGACATTTGGGGCCTAAGGACTATGGCTACACCTTC | CASSNPGHLGPKDYGYTF
- | once | TRBJ1-3 | TRBV7-8 | TGTGCCAGCAGCTTCCAGTCGACGGGCTCTGGAAACACCATATATTTT | CASSFQSTGSGNTIYF
- | - | TRBJ2-6 | TRBV14 | TGTGCCAGCAGCCAACTACTGGGCTCTGGGGCCAACGTCCTGACTTTC | CASSQLLGSGANVLTF
- | - | TRBJ1-2 | TRBV30 | TGTGCCTGGAGTGTAGGGGGGTCGGGGAGTCCAGCTAACTATGGCTACACCTTC | CAWSVGGSGSPANYGYTF
TRBD1 | few | TRBJ2-7 | TRBV5-1 | TGCGCCAGCAGCCCCGGACAGGGGGTCGCGGGCGAGCAGTACTTC | CASSPGQGVAGEQYF
TRBD2 | - | TRBJ2-4 | TRBV4-1 | TGCGCCAGCAGCCGGACTAGCGGCGGTGACATTCAGTACTTC | CASSRTSGGDIQYF
TRBD1 | - | TRBJ2-5 | TRBV5-6 | TGTGCCAGCAGCTTGCCCGGGACAGGGGCCCAAGAGACCCAGTACTTC | CASSLPGTGAQETQYF
- | - | TRBJ1-5 | TRBV19 | TGTGCCAGTAGTACCGGACTATATCAGCCCCAGCATTTT | CASSTGLYQPQHF
TRBD1 | - | TRBJ2-7 | TRBV5-1 | TGCGCCAGCAGCACCCGGACAGGGAACTACGAGCAGTACTTC | CASSTRTGNYEQYF
TRBD1 | - | TRBJ1-5 | TRBV6-6 | TGTGCCAGCAGTTTTGGAGGGGGCGCAAATCAGCCCCAGCATTTT | CASSFGGGANQPQHF
- | once | TRBJ2-3 | TRBV25-1 | TGTGCCAGCAGTGAACAGGGGATAGATACGCAGTATTTT | CASSEQGIDTQYF
- | few | TRBJ2-1 | TRBV19 | TGTGCCAGTAGTATAGATCTGGGAGGGGGCTCCTACAATGAGCAGTTCTTC | CASSIDLGGGSYNEQFF